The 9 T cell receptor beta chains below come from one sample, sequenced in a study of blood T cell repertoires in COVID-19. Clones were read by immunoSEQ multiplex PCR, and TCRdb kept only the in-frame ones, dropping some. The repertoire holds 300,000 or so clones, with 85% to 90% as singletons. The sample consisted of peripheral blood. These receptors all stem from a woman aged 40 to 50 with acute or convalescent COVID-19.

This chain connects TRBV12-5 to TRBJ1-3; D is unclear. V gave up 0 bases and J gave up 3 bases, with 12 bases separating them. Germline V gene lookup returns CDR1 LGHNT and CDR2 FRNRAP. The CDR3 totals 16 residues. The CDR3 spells CASGLVLGVNGNTIYF. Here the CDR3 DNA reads TGTGCTAGTGGTTTGGTACTAGGTGTTAATGGAAACACCATATATTTT.

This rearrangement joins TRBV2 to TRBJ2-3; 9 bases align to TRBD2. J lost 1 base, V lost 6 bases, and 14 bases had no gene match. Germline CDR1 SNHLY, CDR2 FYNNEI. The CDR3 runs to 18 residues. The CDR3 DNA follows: TGTGCCAGCAGGGATGACTGGGCGGGGGGGAAACGCACAGATACGCAGTATTTT. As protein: CASRDDWAGGKRTDTQYF.

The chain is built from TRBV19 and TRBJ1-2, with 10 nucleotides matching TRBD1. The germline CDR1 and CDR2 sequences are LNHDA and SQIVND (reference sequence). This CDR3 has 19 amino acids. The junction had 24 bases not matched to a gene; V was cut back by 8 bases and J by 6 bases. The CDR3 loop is CASRPVGGAPGTGVHGYTF. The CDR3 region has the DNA TGTGCCAGTCGCCCGGTCGGGGGGGCACCTGGGACAGGGGTTCATGGCTACACCTTC.

CDR3 DNA sequence: TGTGCCAGCAAAGGACAGGGGTCTGGCTACACCTTC. Its protein is CASKGQGSGYTF. The chain couples TRBV6-5 to TRBJ1-2, with 9 bases that match TRBD1. CDR3 length equals 12 residues. Germline V gene data show CDR1 as MNHEY and CDR2 as SVGAGI. The V segment lost 7 bases and the J segment 7 bases; nucleotides outside the gene matches: 4.

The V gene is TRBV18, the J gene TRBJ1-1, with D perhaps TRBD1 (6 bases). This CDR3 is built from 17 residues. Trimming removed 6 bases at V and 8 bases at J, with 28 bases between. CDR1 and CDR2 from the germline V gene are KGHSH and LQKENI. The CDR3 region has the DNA TGTGCCAGCTCTCAGGGGTCGGGACAATCTCGTTTAAAGGAAGCTTTCTTT. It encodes CASSQGSGQSRLKEAFF.

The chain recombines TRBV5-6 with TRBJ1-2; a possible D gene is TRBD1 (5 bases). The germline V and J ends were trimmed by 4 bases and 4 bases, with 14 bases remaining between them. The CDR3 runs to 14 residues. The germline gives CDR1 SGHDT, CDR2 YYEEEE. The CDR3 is CASSIDSRVYGYTF. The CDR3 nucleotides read TGTGCCAGCAGCATTGACAGTCGGGTCTATGGCTACACCTTC.

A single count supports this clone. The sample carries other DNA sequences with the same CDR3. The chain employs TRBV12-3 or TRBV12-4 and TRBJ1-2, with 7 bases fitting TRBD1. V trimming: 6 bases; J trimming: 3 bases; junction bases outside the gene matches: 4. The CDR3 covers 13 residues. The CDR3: CASSLDRDYGYTF. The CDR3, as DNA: TGTGCCAGCAGCCTCGACAGGGACTATGGCTACACCTTC.

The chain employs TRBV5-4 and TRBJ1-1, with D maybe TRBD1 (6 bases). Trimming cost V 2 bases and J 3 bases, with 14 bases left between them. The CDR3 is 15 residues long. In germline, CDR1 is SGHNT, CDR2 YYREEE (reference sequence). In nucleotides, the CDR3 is TGTGCCAGCAGCTTAGGGCCCGGGGGGCACACTGAAGCTTTCTTT. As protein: CASSLGPGGHTEAFF.

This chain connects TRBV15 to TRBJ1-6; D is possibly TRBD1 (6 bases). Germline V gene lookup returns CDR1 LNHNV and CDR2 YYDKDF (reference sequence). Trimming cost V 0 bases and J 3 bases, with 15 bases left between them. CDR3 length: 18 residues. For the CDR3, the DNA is TGTGCCACCAGCAGAGATCTGGGACATAATATCTATAATTCACCCCTCCACTTT. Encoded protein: CATSRDLGHNIYNSPLHF.